This TCR beta chain was documented in a study of T cell responses to AZD1222 COVID-19 vaccine. Sequenced by immunoSEQ multiplex PCR; TCRdb stores in-frame clones only, minus some. Of 120,000 or so clones listed, about 89% are singletons. The V and J ends lost 0 bases and 4 bases respectively, with 8 bases between them. The CDR3 runs to 14 residues. CDR1 is SGHRS, CDR2 YFSETQ, per germline. The specimen was peripheral blood, collected on day 0 of AZD1222 vaccination. This chain connects TRBV5-1 to TRBJ1-5, with D uncertain. The TCR originated in an adult in good health. This chain's CDR3 is CASSLDGGNQPQHF. Here the CDR3 DNA reads TGCGCCAGCAGCTTGGATGGAGGGAATCAGCCCCAGCATTTT.